The next 6 T cell receptor beta chains were all read from a single sample in a study of CXCR3-negative and CXCR3-positive naive CD8 T cells. cDNA libraries for TRB were generated by 5' RACE incorporating UMI labels. TCRdb reprocessed the 5' RACE reads and stores each CDR3 protein as one record, lacking DNA. The table lists approximately 26,000 distinct CDR3 sequences. Sequences were obtained from naive CXCR3- CD8+ T cells from blood. The subset was: CD45RO-CCR7+CD27+CD95- naive CD8+ T cells lacking CXCR3 (TNR3-). The source of these receptors is a human donor in good health. Some clones in this sample may be carry-over from other donors' samples.

The chain links TRBV29-1 to TRBJ2-1. Germline loops: CDR1 SQVTM, CDR2 ANQGSEA. The CDR3 is 15 amino acids. The CDR3 sequence is CSVEEAGSSYNEQFF.

The V and J genes are TRBV9 and TRBJ1-1; TCRdb proposes TRBD1, but this gene call is untestable without DNA. This CDR3 is 14 amino acids long. The germline gives CDR1 SGDLS, CDR2 YYNGEE. CDR3 sequence: CASSTQQGNTEAFF.

V gene TRBV7-9 combines with J gene TRBJ2-1; there is no DNA to check the TCRdb D call of TRBD2. This CDR3 is 16 amino acids long. Germline lookup yields CDR1 SEHNR and CDR2 FQNEAQ (reference sequence). The CDR3 reads CASSPPVSGGPGEQFF.

This chain joins TRBV12-3 or TRBV12-4 and TRBJ2-5; TCRdb indicates TRBD1, and absent DNA this call remains unverified. This CDR3 contains 14 residues. The CDR3 protein is CASSPPRGEETQYF.

The J gene is TRBJ2-1, the V gene TRBV5-5; no DNA is available, so the TRBD2 call from TCRdb remains unchecked. This CDR3 is built from 15 residues. Germline values: CDR1 SGHKS, CDR2 YYEKEE (reference sequence). The CDR3 reads CASSFTRLAMDEQFF.

J is TRBJ2-7 and V is TRBV20-1; TCRdb calls TRBD1, which cannot be checked without DNA. The CDR3 has 14 residues. The germline CDR1 and CDR2 sequences are DFQATT and SNEGSKA (reference sequence). CDR3 sequence: CSAAPGQETYEQYF.